This T cell receptor beta chain was sequenced in a study of T cells expressing NK-cell markers. TCRdb reprocessed the 5' RACE reads, with one entry per CDR3 protein and no DNA. The sample includes more than 400,000 distinct CDR3 sequences. Sequenced sample: blood T cells: a sorted CD56 or NKG2C T cell subset, CD4+ or CD8+ T cells, or bulk PBMC T cells (not recorded which). The receptor was isolated from a woman between 18 and 70 years old in good health.

Here the CDR3 reads CASSWTQGGLYEQYF. The chain employs TRBV5-1 and TRBJ2-7; TCRdb selects TRBD1, and the lack of DNA leaves this call unchecked. Germline V gene data show CDR1 as SGHRS and CDR2 as YFSETQ. The CDR3 covers 15 residues.